There are a few counts of the clone carrying this T cell receptor beta chain. The target antigen is unknown. CDR1 LGHDT and CDR2 YNNKEL come from the germline V gene (reference sequence). The V gene end was trimmed by 3 bases and the J gene end by 5 bases; junction bases not matched to a gene: 9. CDR3 length equals 16 residues. One entry per CDR3 protein results from TCRdb running MiXCR on the 5' RACE reads. The sample has about 500,000 distinct CDR3 sequences, about 17% seen once. This record comes from a study of T cells after yellow fever vaccination. General study findings and limits: Abundant bulk-population clonotypes could contaminate the FACS-sorted repertoires.

Source: PBMCs, taken 5 days after the first yellow fever vaccination. The chain carries TRBV3-1 and TRBJ2-7; TRBD1 aligns across 11 bases. This TCR was recovered from a man between 18 and 29 years old who received the YFV17D yellow fever vaccine. CDR3 nucleotides: TGTGCCAGCAGCCACAGGCGGGACAGGGGGTCTCACGAGCAGTACTTC. Translation gives CASSHRRDRGSHEQYF.